Listed below are T cell receptor beta chains from one sample, sequenced in a study of CD8 T cells in Susac syndrome. Via MiXCR, TCRdb re-called the immunoSEQ multiplex PCR reads, giving one row per CDR3 protein. The table has some 220,000 distinct CDR3 sequences, around 95% seen once. The sequencing sample was made of CD4+ T cells from PBMCs. Receptors originate from a human donor with multiple sclerosis. Each CDR3 is given without its conserved first and last residue.

>TRBV20-1
SAGGGSIVQETQY
>TRBV7-9
ASSPLSYNSPLH
>TRBV9
ASSADRPPSEQY
>TRBV11-2
ASSALGGPPPLFTLH
>TRBV2
ASMPAYSNQPQH
>TRBV10-3
AIRDYSANEQF
>TRBV5-6
ASSLAVGSGEAETQY
>TRBV10-3
AISRTDSSGEQY
>TRBV29-1
SVAGQAGGFGETQY
>TRBV9
ASTSGRGGRYTQY
>TRBV7-2
ASSLRGPTTDTQY
>TRBV20-1
SASMAIQETQY
>TRBV9
ASSVAYRENSYEQY
>TRBV28
ASRVIQKNTEAF
>TRBV28
ASSLGTVMGTQY
>TRBV7-2
ASSFAGSAEQY
>TRBV20-1
SARRLTGGGEKLF
>TRBV2
ASSRSFSNQPQH
>TRBV2
ASSSQGQGYPGANVLT
>TRBV4-2
ASSQETGSAQETQY
>TRBV30
AWSPLLGAEETQY
>TRBV18
ASSQYRGSEAF
>TRBV7-8
ASSLGHREETQY
>TRBV6-6
ASSPGPLGGSPLH
>TRBV2
ASKGVGPANQPQH
>TRBV28
ASRGTYGEQY